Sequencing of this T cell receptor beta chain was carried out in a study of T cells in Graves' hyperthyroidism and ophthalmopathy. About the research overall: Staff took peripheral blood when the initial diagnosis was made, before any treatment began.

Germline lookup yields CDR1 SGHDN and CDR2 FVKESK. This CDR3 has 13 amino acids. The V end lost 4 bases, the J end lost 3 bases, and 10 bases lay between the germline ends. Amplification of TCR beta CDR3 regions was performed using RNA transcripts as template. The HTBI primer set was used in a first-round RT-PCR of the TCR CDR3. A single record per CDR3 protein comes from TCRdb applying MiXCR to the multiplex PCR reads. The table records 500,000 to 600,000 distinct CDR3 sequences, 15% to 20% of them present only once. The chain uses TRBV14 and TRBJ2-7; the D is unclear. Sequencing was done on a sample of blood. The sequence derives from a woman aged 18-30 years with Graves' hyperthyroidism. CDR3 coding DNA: TGTGCCAGCAGCCGATATGGGGACTACGAGCAGTACTTC. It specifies CASSRYGDYEQYF.